Presented here are 10 T cell receptor beta chains from one specimen sequenced in a study of cytomegalovirus exposure and HLA in healthy donors. The PCR ran on 60 Vbeta and 13 Jbeta primers. TCRdb's table, derived via immunoSEQ multiplex PCR, lists solely in-frame clones and lacks some. The table shows around 130,000 clones, with 74% occurring only once. Sequencing was carried out using PBMCs. These receptors were taken from a man between 35 and 55 years old in good health and CMV-seropositive.

In its sample, this clone was seen a few times. V usage is TRBV4-1 and J usage is TRBJ1-4, with 8 bases that match TRBD1. Germline V gene sequence: CDR1 MGHRA, CDR2 YSYEKL. The CDR3 sequence is 15 residues long. J was trimmed by 10 bases and V by 0 bases; bases with no gene match: 7. CDR3 nucleotides: TGCGCCAGCAGCCAAGAGACCGGACAGGGAGCAAAACTGTTTTTT. This gives the protein CASSQETGQGAKLFF.

The V gene is TRBV18, the J gene TRBJ2-1; 9 bases agree with TRBD1. Looked up from germline, CDR1 is KGHSH and CDR2 is LQKENI. V gave up 4 bases and J gave up 8 bases; unmatched junction bases: 6. The CDR3 runs to 14 residues. CDR3 nucleotides: TGTGCCAGCTCACTAGGACAGGGGCGGGATGAGCAGTTCTTC. This gives the protein CASSLGQGRDEQFF. Complete variable domain (other parts from reference TRBV18 and TRBJ2-1): NAGVMQNPRHLVRRRGQEARLRCSPMKGHSHVYWYRQLPEEGLKFMVYLQKENIIDESGMPKERFSAEFPKEGPSILRIQQVVRGDSAAYFCASSLGQGRDEQFFGPGTRLTVL.

The chain combines TRBV7-3 with TRBJ2-1; 10 bases map to TRBD2. The V gene's germline CDR1 is SGHTA and CDR2 FQGTGA. The CDR3 runs 20 residues. The J segment lost 8 bases and the V segment lost 5 bases, leaving 24 bases of the junction unmatched. The CDR3 loop is CASSARLAGTKLGSPYEQFF. As DNA, the CDR3 is TGTGCCAGCAGCGCCAGACTAGCGGGTACAAAACTAGGATCCCCTTATGAGCAGTTCTTC.

J is TRBJ1-2 and V is TRBV20-1; D is unresolved. This CDR3 is 10 amino acids long. The germline V gene encodes CDR1 DFQATT and CDR2 SNEGSKA (reference sequence). V was trimmed by 6 bases and J by 8 bases, leaving 10 bases between them. As DNA, the CDR3 is TGCAGTGCAGAGGGTTGGGGCTACACCTTC. Translated, it gives CSAEGWGYTF.

J is TRBJ2-3 and V is TRBV9; 11 positions agree with TRBD2. The germline CDR1 and CDR2 sequences are SGDLS and YYNGEE. The CDR3 covers 16 residues. V shed 4 bases and J 2 bases; nucleotides not matched to a gene: 6. The CDR3, as DNA: TGTGCCAGCAGCACCCAGGGACTAGCGGACACAGATACGCAGTATTTT. Translation gives CASSTQGLADTDTQYF.

The chain is built from TRBV7-2 and TRBJ2-3; 7 bases match TRBD2. The V gene's germline CDR1 is SGHTA and CDR2 FQGNSA. This CDR3 has 16 residues. The V segment lost 3 bases and the J segment 3 bases; nucleotides outside the gene matches: 9. CDR3 bases: TGTGCCAGCAGCTTCCACGGCGGGAGTGGGACAGATACGCAGTATTTT. Protein sequence: CASSFHGGSGTDTQYF.

The chain links TRBV10-3 to TRBJ1-1; the D is unclear. CDR1 ENHRY and CDR2 SYGVKD come from the germline V gene. The CDR3 has 15 amino acids. Trimming shortened V by 3 bases and J by 5 bases, and 16 bases separated the two germline ends. The CDR3 DNA reads as TGTGCCATCAGTGAAACTAGGAGTTCGGATACTGAAGCTTTCTTT. It is translated as CAISETRSSDTEAFF.

The genes are TRBV10-2 and TRBJ2-7, with 11 nucleotides matching TRBD1. Germline V CDR1 and CDR2: WSHSY, SAAADI. Trimming took 4 bases from V and 2 from J; bases not matched to a gene: 1. The CDR3 runs to 14 residues. CDR3 residues: CASSVDRGPYEQYF. CDR3 DNA: TGCGCCAGCAGTGTGGACAGGGGGCCCTACGAGCAGTACTTC.

The V call is TRBV6-5, the J call TRBJ1-6, with a tentative D call TRBD1 (5 bases). This CDR3 contains 14 residues. CDR1 is MNHEY and CDR2 is SVGAGI in the germline V gene. V was trimmed by 5 bases and J by 6 bases, leaving 11 bases between them. The CDR3 sequence is CASSPRGGNSPLHF. DNA of the CDR3: TGTGCCAGCAGTCCCCGGGGGGGTAATTCACCCCTCCACTTT.

With respect to this clone: A junction end diverges from the germline sequence, so it may reflect a read error. The chain recombines TRBV6-5 with TRBJ2-1; D is perhaps TRBD2 (6 bases). The CDR3 runs to 11 residues. The germline CDR1 and CDR2 sequences are MNHEY and SVGAGI. The CDR3 DNA reads TGTGCCAGCAGTTATTCGGGACTCCACGTCTTC. Its protein is CASSYSGLHVF.